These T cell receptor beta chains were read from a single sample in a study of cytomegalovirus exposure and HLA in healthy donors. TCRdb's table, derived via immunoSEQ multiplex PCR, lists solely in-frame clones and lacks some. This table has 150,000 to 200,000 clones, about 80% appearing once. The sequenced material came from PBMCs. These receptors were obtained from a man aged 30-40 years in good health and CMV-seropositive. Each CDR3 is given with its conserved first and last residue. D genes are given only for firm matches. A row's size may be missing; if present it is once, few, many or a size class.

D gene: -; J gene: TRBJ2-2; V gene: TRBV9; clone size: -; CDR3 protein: CASTRGPGTGELFF; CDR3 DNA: TGTGCCAGCACCCGGGGTCCGGGCACCGGGGAGCTGTTTTTT
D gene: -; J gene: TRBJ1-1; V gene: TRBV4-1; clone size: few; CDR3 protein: CASSQWGSGTEAFF; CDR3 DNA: TGCGCCAGCAGCCAATGGGGCTCGGGCACTGAAGCTTTCTTT
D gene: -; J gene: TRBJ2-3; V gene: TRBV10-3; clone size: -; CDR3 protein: CAISESESHTQYF; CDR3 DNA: TGTGCCATCAGTGAGTCTGAGTCTCATACGCAGTATTTT
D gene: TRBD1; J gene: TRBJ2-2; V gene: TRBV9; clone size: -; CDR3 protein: CASSFAGTGPGELFF; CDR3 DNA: TGTGCCAGCAGCTTCGCCGGGACAGGACCCGGGGAGCTGTTTTTT
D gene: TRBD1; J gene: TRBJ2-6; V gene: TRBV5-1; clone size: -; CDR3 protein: CASSGAPGQGAGANVLTF; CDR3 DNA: TGCGCCAGCAGCGGGGCTCCGGGACAGGGAGCTGGGGCCAACGTCCTGACTTTC
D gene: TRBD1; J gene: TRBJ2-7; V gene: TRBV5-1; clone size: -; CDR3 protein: CASSSGTGVTYEQYF; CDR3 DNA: TGCGCCAGCAGCTCCGGGACAGGGGTAACCTACGAGCAGTACTTC
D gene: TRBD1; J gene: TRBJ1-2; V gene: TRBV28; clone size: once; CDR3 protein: CASSLPDRGPSGYTF; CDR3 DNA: TGTGCCAGCAGTCTACCGGACAGGGGGCCGTCCGGCTACACCTTC
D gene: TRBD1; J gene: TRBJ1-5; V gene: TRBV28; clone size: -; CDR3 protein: CASSRDRVGFQPQHF; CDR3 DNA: TGTGCCAGCAGTCGCGACAGGGTGGGTTTTCAGCCCCAGCATTTT
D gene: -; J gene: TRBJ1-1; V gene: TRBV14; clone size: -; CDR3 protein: CASSQDREPNTEAFF; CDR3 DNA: TGTGCCAGCAGCCAAGATCGGGAACCGAACACTGAAGCTTTCTTT
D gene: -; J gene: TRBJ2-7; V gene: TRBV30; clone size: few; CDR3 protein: CAVRVGSYEQYF; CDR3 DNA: TGTGCCGTGCGGGTAGGTAGCTACGAGCAGTACTTC